Detailed here is one TCR beta chain. The treatment denotes: randomized to nivolumab then ipilimumab (arm A) or the reverse (arm B). None of the patients previously received DNA-damaging chemotherapy. Sorted cells were live CD3+CD8+, lacking CD19 and CD56, from PBMCs. The sample comes from a study of sequential checkpoint blockade in melanoma. Study context: Arm A got nivolumab then ipilimumab; arm B the reverse, 1:1. After both sequences, patients received maintenance nivolumab.

Germline CDR1 SGDLS, CDR2 YYNGEE. The CDR3 loop spans 15 amino acids. V shed 3 bases and J 2 bases; nucleotides not matched to a gene: 8. Libraries were prepared by immunoSEQ multiplex PCR; TCRdb keeps only in-frame clonotypes and omits some of them. The sample records 15,000 to 20,000 clones, around 66% being singletons. This sequence joins TRBV9 and TRBJ2-7; 7 bases match TRBD2. The clonotype comes from a human donor with melanoma. The material was CD8+ T cells sorted from blood (inferred from file names), obtained from a patient given nivolumab and ipilimumab in sequence. The CDR3 DNA sequence: TGTGCCAGCAGCGCTCCCGGGGGGTCCCCCTACGAGCAGTACTTC. The encoded protein is CASSAPGGSPYEQYF. Drawing the rest from reference TRBV9 and TRBJ2-7, the complete variable domain is DSGVTQTPKHLITATGQRVTLRCSPRSGDLSVYWYQQSLDQGLQFLIQYYNGEERAKGNILERFSAQQFPDLHSELNLSSLELGDSALYFCASSAPGGSPYEQYFGPGTRLTVT.